This T cell receptor beta chain was identified during a study of shared clonotypes between healthy human individuals. Overall study results and limits: Memory subsets generally showed lower estimated richness than naive subsets. Donor clonotype sharing was expected to depend on sequencing depth. Only blood was sampled; tissue repertoires likely differ.

In the original processing: ImmunoSEQ gave junction-only sequences without quality scores, so filtering differed. Repertoires were generated with immunoSEQ multiplex PCR, while TCRdb's copy carries only in-frame clones and drops some. Clone size and V and J calls were adopted from that table, with D and trimming inferred from the DNA. The data hold more than 2 million clones, with under 97% observed a single time. Note on this clone: What it recognizes is unknown.

The sequence derives from a man younger than 35 in good health. The specimen sequenced was naive CD4+ T cells sorted from blood. Subset: CD45RA+ positively selected.

The CDR3 DNA sequence: TGTGCCAGCAGCCTCCAGTTTTACGAGCAGTACTTC. Encoded protein: CASSLQFYEQYF. This chain connects TRBV7-9 to TRBJ2-7, with no clear D. Germline loops: CDR1 SEHNR, CDR2 FQNEAQ (reference sequence). V gave up 5 bases and J gave up 4 bases, with 9 bases separating them. The CDR3 spans 12 residues.